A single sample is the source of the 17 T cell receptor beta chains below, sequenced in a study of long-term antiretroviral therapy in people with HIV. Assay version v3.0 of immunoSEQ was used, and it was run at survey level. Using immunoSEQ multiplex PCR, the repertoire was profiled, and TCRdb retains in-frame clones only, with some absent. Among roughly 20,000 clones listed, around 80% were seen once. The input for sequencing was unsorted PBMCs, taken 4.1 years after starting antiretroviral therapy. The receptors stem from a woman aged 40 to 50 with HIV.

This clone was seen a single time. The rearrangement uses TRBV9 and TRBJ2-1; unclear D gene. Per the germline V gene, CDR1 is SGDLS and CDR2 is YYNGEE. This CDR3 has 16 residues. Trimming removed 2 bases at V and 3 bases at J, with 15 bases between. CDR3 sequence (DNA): TGTGCCAGCAGCGTCGCCCCTGACATTGTCTACAATGAGCAGTTCTTC. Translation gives CASSVAPDIVYNEQFF.

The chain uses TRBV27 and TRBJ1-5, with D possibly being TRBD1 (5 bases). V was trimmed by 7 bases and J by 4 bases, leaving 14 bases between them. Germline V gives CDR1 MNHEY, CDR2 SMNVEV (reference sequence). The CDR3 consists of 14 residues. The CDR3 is CASNNQGSNQPQHF. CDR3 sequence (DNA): TGTGCCAGCAACAACCAGGGAAGTAATCAGCCCCAGCATTTT.

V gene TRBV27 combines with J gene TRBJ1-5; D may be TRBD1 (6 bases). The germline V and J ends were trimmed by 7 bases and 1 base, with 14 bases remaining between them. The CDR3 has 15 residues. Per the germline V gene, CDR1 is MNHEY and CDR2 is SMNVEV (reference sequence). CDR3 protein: CASTPSGGSNQPQHF. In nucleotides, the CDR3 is TGTGCCAGCACCCCCTCGGGGGGCAGCAATCAGCCCCAGCATTTT.

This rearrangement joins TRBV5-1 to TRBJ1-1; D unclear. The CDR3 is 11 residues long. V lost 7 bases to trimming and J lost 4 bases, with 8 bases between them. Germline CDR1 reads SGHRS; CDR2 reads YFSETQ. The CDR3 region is CASGIGTEAFF. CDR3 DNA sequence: TGCGCCAGCGGAATAGGCACTGAAGCTTTCTTT.

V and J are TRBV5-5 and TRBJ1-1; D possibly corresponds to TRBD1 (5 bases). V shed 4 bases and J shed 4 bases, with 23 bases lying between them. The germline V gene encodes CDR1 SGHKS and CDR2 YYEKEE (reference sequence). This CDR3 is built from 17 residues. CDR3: CASSPPRGGIMGTEAFF. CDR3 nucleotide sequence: TGTGCCAGCAGCCCGCCGAGGGGCGGGATCATGGGCACTGAAGCTTTCTTT.

CDR3 DNA sequence: TGTGCCAGCAGCCCAGGGACCGAGGAACCCTACGAGCAGTACTTC. It codes for CASSPGTEEPYEQYF. The chain couples TRBV5-6 to TRBJ2-7; either TRBD1 or TRBD2 may supply D (5 bases each). Germline-derived CDR1 and CDR2 are SGHDT and YYEEEE. V shed 4 bases and J shed 2 bases, with 16 bases lying between them. This CDR3 has 15 amino acids.

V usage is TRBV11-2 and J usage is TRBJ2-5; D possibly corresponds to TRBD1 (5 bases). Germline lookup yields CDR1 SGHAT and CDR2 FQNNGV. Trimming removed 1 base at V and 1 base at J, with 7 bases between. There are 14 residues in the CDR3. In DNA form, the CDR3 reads TGTGCCAGCAGCTTAGTGCAGGGCCAAGAGACCCAGTACTTC. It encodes CASSLVQGQETQYF.

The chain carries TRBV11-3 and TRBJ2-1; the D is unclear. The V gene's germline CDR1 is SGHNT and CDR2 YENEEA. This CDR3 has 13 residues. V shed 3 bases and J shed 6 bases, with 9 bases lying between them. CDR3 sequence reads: CASSLHSFNEQFF. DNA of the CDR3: TGTGCCAGCAGCTTGCACAGTTTCAATGAGCAGTTCTTC.

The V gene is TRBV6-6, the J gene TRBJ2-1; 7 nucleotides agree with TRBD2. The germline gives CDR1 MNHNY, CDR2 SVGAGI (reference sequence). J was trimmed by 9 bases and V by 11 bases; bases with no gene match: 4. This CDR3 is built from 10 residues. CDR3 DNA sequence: TGTGCCGCGGGGGTCGGTGAGCAGTTCTTC. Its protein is CAAGVGEQFF.

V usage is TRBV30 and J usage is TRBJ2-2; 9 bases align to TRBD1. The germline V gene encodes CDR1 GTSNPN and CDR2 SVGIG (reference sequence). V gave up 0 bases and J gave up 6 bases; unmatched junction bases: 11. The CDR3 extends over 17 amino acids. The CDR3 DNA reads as TGTGCCTGGAGTGTGTACATATTGACAGGGGGGCCCGGGGAGCTGTTTTTT. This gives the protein CAWSVYILTGGPGELFF.

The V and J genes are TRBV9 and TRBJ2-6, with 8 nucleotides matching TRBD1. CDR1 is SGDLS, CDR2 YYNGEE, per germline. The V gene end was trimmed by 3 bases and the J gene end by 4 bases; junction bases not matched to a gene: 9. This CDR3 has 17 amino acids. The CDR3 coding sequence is TGTGCCAGCAGCGCCCCGGGACAGGTCTACGGGGCCAACGTCCTGACTTTC. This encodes CASSAPGQVYGANVLTF.

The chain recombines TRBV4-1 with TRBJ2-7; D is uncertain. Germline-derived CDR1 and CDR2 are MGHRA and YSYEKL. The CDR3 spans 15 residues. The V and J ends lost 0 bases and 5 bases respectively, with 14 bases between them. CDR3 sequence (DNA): TGCGCCAGCAGCCAAGAAAGAACACTCCCCGACGAGCAGTACTTC. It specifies CASSQERTLPDEQYF.

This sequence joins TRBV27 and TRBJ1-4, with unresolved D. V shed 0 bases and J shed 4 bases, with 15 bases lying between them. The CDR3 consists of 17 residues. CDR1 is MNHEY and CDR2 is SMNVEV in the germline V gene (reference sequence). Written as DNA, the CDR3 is TGTGCCAGCAGTTTATCGGGGTGGAGCTCCCGTAATGAAAAACTGTTTTTT. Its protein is CASSLSGWSSRNEKLFF.

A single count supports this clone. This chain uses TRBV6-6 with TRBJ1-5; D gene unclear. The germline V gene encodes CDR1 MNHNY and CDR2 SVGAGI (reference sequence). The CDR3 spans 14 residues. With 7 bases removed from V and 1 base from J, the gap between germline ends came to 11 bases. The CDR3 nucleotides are TGTGCCAGCACCAATACGGGAAGCAATCAGCCCCAGCATTTT. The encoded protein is CASTNTGSNQPQHF.

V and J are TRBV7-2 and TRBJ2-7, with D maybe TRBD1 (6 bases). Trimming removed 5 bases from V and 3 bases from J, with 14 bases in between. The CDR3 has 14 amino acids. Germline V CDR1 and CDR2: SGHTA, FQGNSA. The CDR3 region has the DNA TGTGCCAGCAGCCCCGTGACAGGACGCTACGAGCAGTACTTC. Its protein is CASSPVTGRYEQYF.

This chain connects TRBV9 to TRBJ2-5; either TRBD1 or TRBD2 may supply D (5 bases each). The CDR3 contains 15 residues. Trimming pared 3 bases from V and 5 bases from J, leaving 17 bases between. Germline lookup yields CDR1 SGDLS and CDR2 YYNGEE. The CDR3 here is CASSATGTMAETQYF. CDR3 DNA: TGTGCCAGCAGCGCAACCGGGACCATGGCGGAGACCCAGTACTTC.

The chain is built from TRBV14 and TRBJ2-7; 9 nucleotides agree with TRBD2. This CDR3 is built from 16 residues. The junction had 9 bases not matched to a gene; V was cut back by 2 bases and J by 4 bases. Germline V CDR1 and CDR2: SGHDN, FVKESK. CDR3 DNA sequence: TGTGCCAGCAGCCAAACACGACTAGCGGCACCGTACGAGCAGTACTTC. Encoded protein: CASSQTRLAAPYEQYF.